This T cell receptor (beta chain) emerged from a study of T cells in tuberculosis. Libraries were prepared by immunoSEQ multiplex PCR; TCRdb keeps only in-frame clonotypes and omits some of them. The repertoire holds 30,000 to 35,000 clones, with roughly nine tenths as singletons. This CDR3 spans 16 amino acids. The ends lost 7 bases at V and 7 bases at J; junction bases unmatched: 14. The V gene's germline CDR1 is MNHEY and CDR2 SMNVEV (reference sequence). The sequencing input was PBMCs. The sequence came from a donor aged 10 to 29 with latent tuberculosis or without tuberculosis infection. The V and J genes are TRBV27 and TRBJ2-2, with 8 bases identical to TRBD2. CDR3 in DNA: TGTGCCAGCACACCCTTCTCGGGGGGGCCGAGCGGGGAGCTGTTTTTT. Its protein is CASTPFSGGPSGELFF.